Described below is a single TCR beta chain sequence and its context. The record originates from a study of technical replicates of blood from a few donors. The V gene end was trimmed by 0 bases and the J gene end by 7 bases; junction bases not matched to a gene: 11. The CDR3 covers 16 residues. The V gene's germline CDR1 is MRHNA and CDR2 SNTAGT. The data were produced by immunoSEQ multiplex PCR, yet TCRdb's version contains in-frame clones alone and is incomplete. The repertoire holds some 15,000 clones, with over 75% as singletons. The genes are TRBV6-4 and TRBJ1-1; TRBD1 matches 7 bases. This TCR derives from a human donor in good health. The specimen was PBMCs. The DNA for the CDR3 is TGTGCCAGCAGTGACTCGAGAATGGGCGGGACAGATGAAGCTTTCTTT. This gives the protein CASSDSRMGGTDEAFF.